Following are 2 T cell receptor beta chains from one sample sequenced in a study of T cells in tuberculosis. The time point was: new active TB diagnosis, blood taken before or within 7 days of starting treatment. Generated by immunoSEQ multiplex PCR, the TCRdb table keeps only in-frame clones and is missing some. Of 25,000 to 35,000 clones in the sample, 92% are singletons; the top ten hold around 7%. The specimen was PBMCs, collected at tuberculosis diagnosis. These receptor sequences come from an adult with tuberculosis.

This chain joins TRBV6-6 and TRBJ1-4; D perhaps matches TRBD1 (5 bases). Deletions cut 0 bases from V and 4 bases from J, with 9 bases between. The CDR3 sequence is 15 residues long. Germline CDR1 MNHNY, CDR2 SVGAGI (reference sequence). DNA for the CDR3: TGTGCCAGCAGTTACTCCGACCAGGGTAATGAAAAACTGTTTTTT. Amino acid sequence: CASSYSDQGNEKLFF.

This chain joins TRBV15 and TRBJ2-3; 9 bases are a match to TRBD1. CDR3 length: 20 residues. Germline CDR1 and CDR2: LNHNV and YYDKDF (reference sequence). V gave up 4 bases and J gave up 1 base; unmatched junction bases: 18. The CDR3 protein is CATSTRNPGQGRIGTDTQYF. The CDR3 DNA follows: TGTGCCACCAGCACTCGAAACCCGGGACAGGGAAGAATCGGCACAGATACGCAGTATTTT.